This entry concerns a single T cell receptor (beta chain). This record belongs to a study of blood T cell repertoires in COVID-19. Using immunoSEQ multiplex PCR, the repertoire was profiled, and TCRdb retains in-frame clones only, with some absent. The sample contains some 62,000 clones, 65% to 80% of which appear only once. The source material was peripheral blood. The receptor was derived from a human donor in a cohort sampled during active COVID-19.

The CDR3 is CASTQGGNQPQHF. Written as DNA, the CDR3 is TGCGCCAGCACACAGGGAGGCAATCAGCCCCAGCATTTT. The rearrangement joins TRBV10-2 to TRBJ1-5, with a weak D call TRBD1 (6 bases). Germline-derived CDR1 and CDR2 are WSHSY and SAAADI. The length of the CDR3 is 13 residues. V was cut by 7 bases and J by 2 bases, with 9 bases left in between.